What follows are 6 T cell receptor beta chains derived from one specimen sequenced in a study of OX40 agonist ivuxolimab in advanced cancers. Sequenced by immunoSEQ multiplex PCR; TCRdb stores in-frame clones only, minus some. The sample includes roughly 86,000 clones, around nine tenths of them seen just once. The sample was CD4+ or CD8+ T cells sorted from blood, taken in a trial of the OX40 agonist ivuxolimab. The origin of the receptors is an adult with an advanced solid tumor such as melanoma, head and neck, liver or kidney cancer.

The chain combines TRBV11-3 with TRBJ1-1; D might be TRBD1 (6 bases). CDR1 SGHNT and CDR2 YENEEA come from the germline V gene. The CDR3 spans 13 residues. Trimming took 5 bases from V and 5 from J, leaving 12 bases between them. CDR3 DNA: TGTGCCAGCAGCCGACGGGGGCGGACTGAAGCTTTCTTT. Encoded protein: CASSRRGRTEAFF.

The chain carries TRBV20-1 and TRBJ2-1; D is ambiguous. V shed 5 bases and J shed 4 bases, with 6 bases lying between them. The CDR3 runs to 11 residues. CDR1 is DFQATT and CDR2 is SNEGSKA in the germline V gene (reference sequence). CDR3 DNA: TGCAGTGCTCCGGGTTACAATGAGCAGTTCTTC. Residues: CSAPGYNEQFF.

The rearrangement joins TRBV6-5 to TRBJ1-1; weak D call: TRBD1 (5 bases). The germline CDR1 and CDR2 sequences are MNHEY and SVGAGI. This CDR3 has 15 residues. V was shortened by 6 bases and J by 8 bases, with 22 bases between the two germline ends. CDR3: CASSPMGLTSGEAFF. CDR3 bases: TGTGCCAGCAGCCCTATGGGACTCACTTCGGGCGAAGCTTTCTTT.

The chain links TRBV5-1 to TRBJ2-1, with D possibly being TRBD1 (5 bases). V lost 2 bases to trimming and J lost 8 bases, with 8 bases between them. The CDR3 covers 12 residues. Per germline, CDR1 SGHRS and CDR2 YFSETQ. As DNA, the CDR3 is TGCGCCAGCAGCTTTTCAGGGCATGAGCAGTTCTTC. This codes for CASSFSGHEQFF. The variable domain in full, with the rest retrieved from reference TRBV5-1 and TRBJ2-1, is KAGVTQTPRYLIKTRGQQVTLSCSPISGHRSVSWYQQTPGQGLQFLFEYFSETQRNKGNFPGRFSGRQFSNSRSEMNVSTLELGDSALYLCASSFSGHEQFFGPGTRLTVL.

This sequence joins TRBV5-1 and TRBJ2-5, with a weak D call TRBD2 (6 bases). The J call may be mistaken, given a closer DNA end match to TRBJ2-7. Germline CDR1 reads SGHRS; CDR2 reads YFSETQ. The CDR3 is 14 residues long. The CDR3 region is CASSLEAGSYEQYF. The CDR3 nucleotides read TGCGCCAGCAGCTTGGAGGCGGGGTCCTACGAGCAGTACTTC.

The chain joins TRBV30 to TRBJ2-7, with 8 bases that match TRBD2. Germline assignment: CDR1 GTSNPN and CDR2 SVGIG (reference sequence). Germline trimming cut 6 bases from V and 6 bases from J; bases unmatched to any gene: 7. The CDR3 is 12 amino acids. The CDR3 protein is CACESGGAEQYF. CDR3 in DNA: TGTGCCTGCGAATCCGGGGGGGCCGAGCAGTACTTC.